The rows below give T cell receptor beta chains drawn from one sample of a study of a mutant IDH1 vaccine in newly diagnosed glioma. Here immunoSEQ multiplex PCR was the method, and the copy in TCRdb shows in-frame clones only, minus some. Of tens of thousands of clones in the sample, less than 85% are singletons; the top ten hold 3.1%. Antigens for these TCRs are unknown. The input for sequencing was PBMCs, taken from a glioma patient whose treatment included an IDH1 peptide vaccine. The receptors here all came from a woman aged 18-35 years with glioma. Some clones in this sample may be carry-over from other donors' samples. The CDR3 runs from the conserved cysteine through the conserved F or W. Each record gives: J gene, V gene, clone size, D gene, CDR3 DNA, CDR3 protein. The D gene is left open where the match is weak. Only some rows state a clone size, as once, few, many or a class for expanded clones.

TRBJ2-7 | TRBV7-9 | NA | NA | TGTGCCAGCAGCATGGACAGTCGCTACGAGCAGTACTTC | CASSMDSRYEQYF
TRBJ1-5 | TRBV2 | NA | NA | TGTGCCAGCAGTGATGGCGGGGGGCCGGGGCAGCCCCAGCATTTT | CASSDGGGPGQPQHF
TRBJ2-3 | TRBV2 | few | NA | TGTGCCAGCAAAGTTCTGGCGGGGGCTAGCACAGATACGCAGTATTTT | CASKVLAGASTDTQYF
TRBJ2-7 | TRBV27 | NA | TRBD2 | TGTGCCAGCAGTTTCCTGGGACTAGCGGGAAAGGAGGGCGAGCAGTACTTC | CASSFLGLAGKEGEQYF
TRBJ1-1 | TRBV7-2 | NA | TRBD1 | TGTGCCAGCAGCCCCCAGACAGGGTTGAGGACTGAAGCTTTCTTT | CASSPQTGLRTEAFF
TRBJ1-2 | TRBV4-3 | few | NA | TGCGCCAGCAGCCAAGATCTAGGAATGGGTGGCTACACCTTC | CASSQDLGMGGYTF
TRBJ2-1 | TRBV25-1 | NA | NA | TGTGCCAGCAGTGGGGCCAGCTTAAATGAGCAGTTCTTC | CASSGASLNEQFF
TRBJ1-1 | TRBV25-1 | NA | NA | TGTGCCAGCAGTGAGAGCCCCGCGAACACTGAAGCTTTCTTT | CASSESPANTEAFF
TRBJ1-3 | TRBV9 | NA | NA | TGTGCCAGCAGCGTAGATAAGGGAGGTGGAAACACCATATATTTT | CASSVDKGGGNTIYF
TRBJ2-2 | TRBV30 | few | NA | TGTGCCTGGTTTGGGGAGCGCCCGAACACCGGGGAGCTGTTTTTT | CAWFGERPNTGELFF
TRBJ2-7 | TRBV11-2 | NA | TRBD2 | TGTGCCAGCAGCTTAAGGGCTAGCGGGCACGGGGGCGAGCAGTACTTC | CASSLRASGHGGEQYF
TRBJ2-6 | TRBV10-3 | NA | NA | TGTGCCATCAGTGACGGGGGTGGTGGGGCCAACGTCCTGACTTTC | CAISDGGGGANVLTF
TRBJ2-1 | TRBV4-1 | NA | TRBD2 | TGCGCCAGCAGCCGGGAGGGAACCGGGGCCTCCTACAATGAGCAGTTCTTC | CASSREGTGASYNEQFF
TRBJ2-5 | TRBV7-8 | NA | NA | TGTGCCAGCAGCTTATGGTCGGGGCACGAAGAGACCCAGTACTTC | CASSLWSGHEETQYF
TRBJ2-3 | TRBV4-1 | NA | NA | TGCGCCAGCAGCCACACCCGCGCATGGGGCTCTAGCACAGATACGCAGTATTTT | CASSHTRAWGSSTDTQYF
TRBJ2-3 | TRBV19 | NA | NA | TGTGCCAGTAGTATCCGTGCAGATACGCAGTATTTT | CASSIRADTQYF
TRBJ1-2 | TRBV6-1 | NA | TRBD1 | TGTGCCAGCAGTACAGGGGATTGGAACTATGGCTACACCTTC | CASSTGDWNYGYTF
TRBJ1-1 | TRBV7-9 | NA | NA | TGTGCCAGCAGCTTTAGCGGGGACACTGAAGCTTTCTTT | CASSFSGDTEAFF
TRBJ1-1 | TRBV29-1 | NA | TRBD1 | TGCAGCGTTGAAGATCCGGGACAGGGGCGCGCTGAAGCTTTCTTT | CSVEDPGQGRAEAFF
TRBJ1-5 | TRBV30 | NA | NA | TGTGCCTGGAGTGGTGGCTTCAATCAGCCCCAGCATTTT | CAWSGGFNQPQHF
TRBJ2-6 | TRBV6-4 | NA | NA | TGTGCCAGCAGTGCAACTGGTGGGGCCAACGTCCTGACTTTC | CASSATGGANVLTF
TRBJ1-1 | TRBV5-4 | NA | NA | TGTGCCAGCAGCCCTTCGAACACGGAAGCTTTCTTT | CASSPSNTEAFF
TRBJ2-7 | TRBV19 | NA | TRBD2 | TGTGCCAGTAGTGGCCGGACTAGCGGGAGAGAGGCGGTCGAGCAGTACTTC | CASSGRTSGREAVEQYF
TRBJ1-1 | TRBV11-1 | once | NA | TGTGCCAGCAGCTTAAATGGGAGGGACACTGAAGCTTTCTTT | CASSLNGRDTEAFF
TRBJ2-3 | TRBV4-1 | NA | NA | TGCGCCAGCAGCCTGCGGGGGCCCAGCACAGATACGCAGTATTTT | CASSLRGPSTDTQYF
TRBJ1-2 | TRBV27 | NA | NA | TGTGCCAGCAGTTTATGGGGGGAAGGCTATGGCTACACCTTC | CASSLWGEGYGYTF
TRBJ1-5 | TRBV2 | NA | NA | TGTGCCAGCAGTGCGTGGCCAAGCAGCAATCAGCCCCAGCATTTT | CASSAWPSSNQPQHF
TRBJ1-1 | TRBV5-4 | NA | NA | TGTGCCAGCAGCTTGGGTGTACCGAACACTGAAGCTTTCTTT | CASSLGVPNTEAFF
TRBJ1-2 | TRBV7-9 | NA | NA | TGTGCCAGCAGCTTCGAGGGGAGGAGGTATGGCTACACCTTC | CASSFEGRRYGYTF
TRBJ2-4 | TRBV10-2 | NA | NA | TGCGCCAGCAGTGAGTGGGGACTTGGGGAGGCCAAAAACATTCAGTACTTC | CASSEWGLGEAKNIQYF
TRBJ1-5 | TRBV25-1 | few | TRBD1 | TGTGCCAGTCAGGACAGGGTCGGTCAGCCCCAGCATTTT | CASQDRVGQPQHF
TRBJ1-5 | TRBV27 | NA | TRBD1 | TGTGCCAGCAGCGGACAGGCCAGCAATCAGCCCCAGCATTTT | CASSGQASNQPQHF
TRBJ1-2 | TRBV10-3 | NA | NA | TGTGCCATCAGGCTCCAGCTCATGGAGAACTATGGCTACACCTTC | CAIRLQLMENYGYTF
TRBJ2-7 | TRBV29-1 | NA | TRBD2 | TGCAGCGTTGAGGGAGGGACTAGCTACGAGCAGTACTTC | CSVEGGTSYEQYF
TRBJ2-1 | TRBV4-3 | NA | NA | TGCGCCAGCAGCCAGGATGACACGGGCTTCTATCTCAATGAGCAGTTCTTC | CASSQDDTGFYLNEQFF
TRBJ1-3 | TRBV7-8 | once | TRBD1 | TGTGCCAGCAGCGCCCCCGGGACAGCCTCTGGAAACACCATATATTTT | CASSAPGTASGNTIYF
TRBJ2-3 | TRBV5-6 | NA | NA | TGTGCCAGCAGCTCCACAACCACAGATACGCAGTATTTT | CASSSTTTDTQYF
TRBJ1-4 | TRBV30 | NA | NA | TGTGCCTGGTGTAACACAGGGTACAATGAAAAACTGTTTTTT | CAWCNTGYNEKLFF
TRBJ1-6 | TRBV7-9 | few | TRBD1 | TGTGCCAGCAGCTTAGGTGGGACAGGGCCATCACCCCTCCACTTT | CASSLGGTGPSPLHF
TRBJ1-4 | TRBV27 | NA | TRBD1 | TGTGCCAGCAGTTTAAGGGGACAGTACTTCGGTGGTGAAAAACTGTTTTTT | CASSLRGQYFGGEKLFF
TRBJ2-7 | TRBV9 | once | NA | TGTGCCAGCAGCGTAGGGGCCGGACAAGTAATCTACGAGCAGTACTTC | CASSVGAGQVIYEQYF
TRBJ1-4 | TRBV5-1 | NA | NA | TGCGCCAGCAGCTTGAGAACTAATGAAAAACTGTTTTTT | CASSLRTNEKLFF
TRBJ1-1 | TRBV5-5 | NA | NA | TGTGCCAGCAGCCCCGGTCGGCGGAACACTGAAGCTTTCTTT | CASSPGRRNTEAFF
TRBJ2-7 | TRBV5-6 | NA | NA | TGTGCCAGCAGCTTGGGTCGGGGCGAGCAGTACTTC | CASSLGRGEQYF
TRBJ1-2 | TRBV7-9 | NA | NA | TGTGCCAGCAGCCGCGGGACGTGGCAACGCTATGGCTACACCTTC | CASSRGTWQRYGYTF
TRBJ2-7 | TRBV6-5 | NA | NA | TGTGCCAGCAGTACCTGGACAGCCCGCGACGAGCAGTACTTC | CASSTWTARDEQYF
TRBJ1-2 | TRBV11-2 | NA | NA | TGTGCCAGCAGCCTAGGGTCGGCTGGCTACACCTTC | CASSLGSAGYTF
TRBJ1-2 | TRBV6-5 | NA | NA | TGTGCCAGCAGTCACGCGACCTCCGTTAAGAATGGCTACACCTTC | CASSHATSVKNGYTF
TRBJ2-1 | TRBV1 | NA | NA | TGCACCAGCAGCCTTCGAGGGAGGGGAAGTAATGAGCAGTTCTTC | CTSSLRGRGSNEQFF
TRBJ2-1 | TRBV5-6 | once | NA | TGTGCCAGCAGCCCCCCAAGGGTGGGGGACTCCTACAATGAGCAGTTCTTC | CASSPPRVGDSYNEQFF
TRBJ2-7 | TRBV9 | NA | NA | TGTGCCAGCAGCGTAGGGGGAACCTACGAGCAGTACTTC | CASSVGGTYEQYF
TRBJ2-3 | TRBV9 | NA | NA | TGTGCCAGCAGCCCTTATCGGACTACAACTTTTAATAGCACAGATACGCAGTATTTT | CASSPYRTTTFNSTDTQYF
TRBJ2-7 | TRBV27 | NA | TRBD1 | TGTGCCAGCAGTTTGGGCAGGGGGTCCTACGAGCAGTACTTC | CASSLGRGSYEQYF
TRBJ1-2 | TRBV19 | NA | TRBD1 | TGTGCCAGTAGTATAGGTGGACAGGGGGCCTATGGCTACACCTTC | CASSIGGQGAYGYTF
TRBJ1-2 | TRBV5-1 | NA | NA | TGCGCCAGCAGCTTGTCCCAGGGGTATGGCTACACCTTC | CASSLSQGYGYTF
TRBJ1-6 | TRBV6-4 | NA | NA | TGTGCCAGCAGTGCCACAAACACAGGGAATTCACCCCTCCACTTT | CASSATNTGNSPLHF
TRBJ2-3 | TRBV7-6 | NA | NA | TGTGCCAGCAGGAACACAGATACGCAGTATTTT | CASRNTDTQYF
TRBJ1-1 | TRBV4-3 | few | NA | TGCGCCAGCAGCCAGAATTGGGGAGTTGGTACTGAAGCTTTCTTT | CASSQNWGVGTEAFF